A single sample gave rise to the 4 T cell receptor beta chains below, sequenced in a study of graft-versus-host responses after intestinal transplantation. Profiled with immunoSEQ multiplex PCR; TCRdb holds only in-frame clones, not every one. Of roughly 100,000 clones listed, approximately 93% are singletons. The antigens for these receptors are not known. Sequencing used unstimulated CD8+ T cells sorted from spleen or lymph node cells, obtained before intestinal transplant. The receptors originated from a human donor who received an intestinal transplant.

The chain carries TRBV5-4 and TRBJ2-2, with 10 bases that match TRBD1. The V gene end was trimmed by 5 bases and the J gene end by 4 bases; junction bases not matched to a gene: 11. Germline values: CDR1 SGHNT, CDR2 YYREEE (reference sequence). This CDR3 spans 17 amino acids. DNA of the CDR3: TGTGCCAGCAGTGAATCTCCGGGACAGGGGATCACCGGGGAGCTGTTTTTT. Protein: CASSESPGQGITGELFF.

J is TRBJ1-1 and V is TRBV5-1, with TRBD1 as a possible D gene (5 bases). This CDR3 region has 18 residues. Germline CDR1 is SGHRS and CDR2 is YFSETQ. Between the trimmed V and J ends, which lost 0 bases and 0 bases, there was a span of 18 bases. The CDR3 sequence is CASSLAGGTTPMNTEAFF. CDR3 DNA sequence: TGCGCCAGCAGCTTGGCTGGCGGGACGACGCCTATGAACACTGAAGCTTTCTTT. Variable domain in full (rest from reference TRBV5-1 and TRBJ1-1): KAGVTQTPRYLIKTRGQQVTLSCSPISGHRSVSWYQQTPGQGLQFLFEYFSETQRNKGNFPGRFSGRQFSNSRSEMNVSTLELGDSALYLCASSLAGGTTPMNTEAFFGQGTRLTVV.

The CDR3: CASRVQGNEQFF. CDR3 nucleotides: TGTGCCAGCAGAGTACAGGGCAATGAGCAGTTCTTC. The V call is TRBV11-2, the J call TRBJ2-1, with D possibly being TRBD1 (6 bases). From germline, CDR1 is SGHAT and CDR2 FQNNGV. The CDR3 extends over 12 amino acids. V was shortened by 6 bases and J by 6 bases, with 9 bases between the two germline ends.

The genes are TRBV27 and TRBJ1-1; D perhaps matches TRBD1 (6 bases). Germline V gives CDR1 MNHEY, CDR2 SMNVEV (reference sequence). This CDR3 spans 14 amino acids. The V and J ends lost 3 bases and 6 bases respectively, with 14 bases between them. The CDR3 DNA is TGTGCCAGCAGTTTCCTAGGGGGAGAGGCTGAAGCTTTCTTT. This translates into CASSFLGGEAEAFF.